These 24 T cell receptor beta chains were all obtained from the same sample, sequenced in a study of cytomegalovirus exposure and HLA in healthy donors. The PCR had 60 Vbeta and 13 Jbeta primers. The data were produced by immunoSEQ multiplex PCR, yet TCRdb's version contains in-frame clones alone and is incomplete. The sample lists 170,000 or so clones; 80% were seen once. Material: PBMCs. The receptors originated from a boy younger than 18 in good health and CMV-seronegative.

This chain links TRBV7-6 with TRBJ2-2; 10 bases match TRBD2. The CDR3 consists of 18 residues. V gave up 4 bases and J gave up 5 bases; unmatched junction bases: 13. Germline V CDR1 and CDR2: SGHVS, FNYEAQ. This CDR3 is CASSSNPRTSGGTGELFF. The CDR3 bases are TGTGCCAGCAGCTCAAACCCCAGGACTAGCGGAGGAACCGGGGAGCTGTTTTTT.

This clone came up a few times. The CDR3 spells CASSATGTEDTEAFF. DNA for the CDR3: TGTGCCAGCAGTGCTACCGGGACAGAGGACACTGAAGCTTTCTTT. V and J are TRBV27 and TRBJ1-1; TRBD1 matches 7 bases. The CDR3 spans 15 residues. Germline lookup yields CDR1 MNHEY and CDR2 SMNVEV (reference sequence). Trimming removed 5 bases from V and 3 bases from J; junction bases left unmatched: 9.

The chain is built from TRBV7-2 and TRBJ1-3, with TRBD1 identical over 10 bases. Trimming removed 0 bases from V and 7 bases from J; junction bases left unmatched: 6. Germline V gene data show CDR1 as SGHTA and CDR2 as FQGNSA. This CDR3 region has 16 residues. DNA for the CDR3: TGTGCCAGCAGCTTAGCCCCGGGACAGGGGTGGAACACCATATATTTT. Translated, it gives CASSLAPGQGWNTIYF.

This clone has just a few counts. V and J are TRBV27 and TRBJ1-1; the D is unclear. This CDR3 is 13 amino acids long. V was pared by 3 bases and J by 2 bases, with 7 bases between. Germline lookup yields CDR1 MNHEY and CDR2 SMNVEV (reference sequence). The CDR3 DNA is TGTGCCAGCAGTTTCTCTATAAACACTGAAGCTTTCTTT. Residues: CASSFSINTEAFF.

The V and J genes are TRBV9 and TRBJ1-1; D gene unclear. Germline lookup yields CDR1 SGDLS and CDR2 YYNGEE. The CDR3 length is 12 residues. Trimming took off 7 bases at V and 5 bases at J, with 12 bases between the two ends. The CDR3 loop is CASRGSETEAFF. The CDR3 region has the DNA TGTGCCAGCCGCGGGAGTGAGACTGAAGCTTTCTTT.

The chain is built from TRBV27 and TRBJ2-7; 7 nucleotides agree with TRBD2. Unmatched junction bases numbered 13, after V lost 6 bases and J lost 2 bases. Germline values: CDR1 MNHEY, CDR2 SMNVEV (reference sequence). The CDR3 sequence is 16 residues long. Here the CDR3 reads CASSPSSGGRAYEQYF. The CDR3 DNA reads TGTGCCAGCAGCCCGTCTTCTGGCGGGAGAGCCTACGAGCAGTACTTC.

The chain joins TRBV4-1 to TRBJ1-2; 9 positions agree with TRBD1. This CDR3 has 16 residues. V lost 10 bases to trimming and J lost 8 bases; unmatched junction nucleotides: 20. Germline V gene lookup returns CDR1 MGHRA and CDR2 YSYEKL. This CDR3 is CATGPGQGPPRGGYTF. CDR3 in DNA: TGCGCCACAGGACCGGGACAGGGACCTCCGAGGGGAGGCTACACCTTC.

The chain uses TRBV13 and TRBJ1-3, with 8 bases that match TRBD1. J lost 4 bases, V lost 5 bases, and 7 bases had no gene match. CDR3 size: 15 residues. Germline CDR1 PRHDT, CDR2 FYEKMQ (reference sequence). The CDR3 spells CASSPPDRAGNTIYF. The CDR3 bases are TGTGCCAGCAGCCCCCCGGACAGGGCAGGAAACACCATATATTTT.

The chain links TRBV7-9 to TRBJ1-2; 7 bases line up with TRBD1. The germline gives CDR1 SEHNR, CDR2 FQNEAQ (reference sequence). This CDR3 region has 14 residues. V shed 5 bases, J shed 2 bases, and the junction held 5 bases outside the gene matches. Here the CDR3 DNA reads TGTGCCAGCAGCCCAGGGGGTCTAAACTATGGCTACACCTTC. Translation: CASSPGGLNYGYTF. Full variable domain (outside the CDR3, taken from reference TRBV7-9 and TRBJ1-2): DTGVSQNPRHKITKRGQNVTFRCDPISEHNRLYWYRQTLGQGPEFLTYFQNEAQLEKSRLLSDRFSAERPKGSFSTLEIQRTEQGDSAMYLCASSPGGLNYGYTFGSGTRLTVV.

This chain links TRBV9 with TRBJ2-2, with a weak D call TRBD1 (6 bases). Germline CDR1 is SGDLS and CDR2 is YYNGEE. Trimming pared 5 bases from V and 4 bases from J, leaving 15 bases between. This CDR3 has 15 residues. CDR3 coding DNA: TGTGCCAGCAGAGGGGACAAGACTTTCACCGGGGAGCTGTTTTTT. This translates into CASRGDKTFTGELFF. The entire variable domain, with the rest obtained from reference TRBV9 and TRBJ2-2, is as follows: DSGVTQTPKHLITATGQRVTLRCSPRSGDLSVYWYQQSLDQGLQFLIQYYNGEERAKGNILERFSAQQFPDLHSELNLSSLELGDSALYFCASRGDKTFTGELFFGEGSRLTVL.

V and J are TRBV2 and TRBJ1-2; no clear D gene. There are 14 residues in the CDR3. Germline CDR1 SNHLY, CDR2 FYNNEI. The V end was cut by 0 bases, the J end by 2 bases, with 7 bases between. Here the CDR3 DNA reads TGTGCCAGCAGTGAAGCGACCGGGAACTATGGCTACACCTTC. Encoded protein: CASSEATGNYGYTF.

The chain has TRBV7-8 and TRBJ1-2; D is possibly TRBD1 (6 bases). Trimming cost V 1 base and J 0 bases, with 9 bases left between them. CDR1 is SGHVS, CDR2 FQNEAQ, per germline. CDR3 length: 15 amino acids. The DNA of the CDR3 is TGTGCCAGCAGCTTAGGGACAGCTGCTAACTATGGCTACACCTTC. This encodes CASSLGTAANYGYTF.

The rearrangement joins TRBV7-6 to TRBJ2-5, with D perhaps TRBD1 (5 bases). Germline V gene lookup returns CDR1 SGHVS and CDR2 FNYEAQ. The CDR3 covers 16 residues. V was shortened by 1 base and J by 2 bases, with 14 bases between the two germline ends. As DNA, the CDR3 is TGTGCCAGCAGCTTAGACCGATCACAGGCTCAAGAGACCCAGTACTTC. The encoded protein is CASSLDRSQAQETQYF.

This chain joins TRBV6-5 and TRBJ2-5; TRBD2 matches at 9 bases. The CDR3 is made up of 14 amino acids. V lost 5 bases and J lost 5; bases outside the gene matches: 6. Germline-derived CDR1 and CDR2 are MNHEY and SVGAGI. In DNA, the CDR3 is TGTGCCAGCAGTGCAGTAGCGGGAGTGGAGACCCAGTACTTC. Translated, it gives CASSAVAGVETQYF.

The rearrangement joins TRBV7-9 to TRBJ1-1; tentatively, D is TRBD1 (5 bases). The CDR3 runs 14 residues. In germline, CDR1 is SEHNR, CDR2 FQNEAQ (reference sequence). Trimming took off 2 bases at V and 1 base at J, with 8 bases between the two ends. CDR3 loop: CASSLQGGNTEAFF. The CDR3 DNA sequence: TGTGCCAGCAGCTTACAGGGTGGGAACACTGAAGCTTTCTTT.

This clone has a handful of counts. V and J are TRBV19 and TRBJ1-1, with TRBD1 as a possible D gene (5 bases). Germline V gene data show CDR1 as LNHDA and CDR2 as SQIVND (reference sequence). Trimming cost V 6 bases and J 1 base, with 15 bases left between them. The CDR3 length is 15 residues. This chain's CDR3 is CASSDTGHPNTEAFF. In DNA form, the CDR3 reads TGTGCCAGTAGCGATACCGGACACCCGAACACTGAAGCTTTCTTT.

This clone was recorded only once. The chain uses TRBV4-3 and TRBJ2-7, with a possible D match to TRBD2 (6 bases). CDR1 and CDR2 from the germline V gene are LGHNA and YSLEER. CDR3 length equals 13 residues. V lost 1 base and J lost 4, with 8 bases in between. CDR3 DNA sequence: TGCGCCAGCAGCCAAGGGAGGGCGTACGAGCAGTACTTC. Translation gives CASSQGRAYEQYF.

The J gene is TRBJ1-4, the V gene TRBV9, with 7 bases lining up with TRBD1. CDR3 size: 12 residues. J lost 14 bases, V lost 0 bases, and 4 bases had no gene match. The germline V gene encodes CDR1 SGDLS and CDR2 YYNGEE. The CDR3, as DNA: TGTGCCAGCAGCGTAGGGGACAGATCTCTGTTTTTT. Its translation is CASSVGDRSLFF. The full variable domain, rest sourced from reference TRBV9 and TRBJ1-4, is DSGVTQTPKHLITATGQRVTLRCSPRSGDLSVYWYQQSLDQGLQFLIQYYNGEERAKGNILERFSAQQFPDLHSELNLSSLELGDSALYFCASSVGDRSLFFGSGTQLSVL.

This chain uses TRBV6-5 with TRBJ2-3; 7 bases map to TRBD1. Germline V gene sequence: CDR1 MNHEY, CDR2 SVGAGI. V was clipped by 8 bases and J by 2 bases; unmatched bases: 10. CDR3 length: 15 residues. CDR3 sequence: CASRPGDSDTDTQYF. In DNA, the CDR3 is TGTGCCAGCCGCCCAGGGGACAGCGACACAGATACGCAGTATTTT.

This rearrangement joins TRBV9 to TRBJ2-1; 10 bases align to TRBD2. Germline CDR1 reads SGDLS; CDR2 reads YYNGEE. The CDR3 covers 15 residues. The J segment lost 1 base and the V segment lost 3 bases, leaving 1 base of the junction unmatched. The CDR3 sequence: CASSDSGGSYNEQFF. CDR3 nucleotide sequence: TGTGCCAGCAGCGATAGCGGGGGGTCCTACAATGAGCAGTTCTTC.

For this clone: Other DNA sequences within the sample encode an identical CDR3. The chain joins TRBV6-4 to TRBJ1-1, with D possibly matching TRBD1 (5 bases). V gave up 3 bases and J gave up 0 bases, with 8 bases separating them. CDR1 is MRHNA and CDR2 is SNTAGT in the germline V gene. This CDR3 contains 14 residues. CDR3 sequence reads: CASSEGGLNTEAFF. In DNA, the CDR3 is TGTGCCAGCAGTGAGGGGGGTTTGAACACTGAAGCTTTCTTT.

V gene TRBV30 combines with J gene TRBJ1-3; D ambiguous. V shed 3 bases and J shed 4 bases, with 13 bases lying between them. The CDR3 has 14 amino acids. Germline V gene data show CDR1 as GTSNPN and CDR2 as SVGIG (reference sequence). The CDR3 region has the DNA TGTGCCTGGAGGGGTGGAGGTGCCGGAAACACCATATATTTT. Its translation is CAWRGGGAGNTIYF.

The V call is TRBV5-1, the J call TRBJ1-1, with 8 bases aligning to TRBD1. In germline, CDR1 is SGHRS, CDR2 YFSETQ. This CDR3 has 17 residues. With V trimmed by 4 bases and J by 0 bases, 11 bases remained unmatched. The CDR3 loop is CASSRISSGGLNTEAFF. In DNA form, the CDR3 reads TGCGCCAGCAGCCGGATCTCGTCAGGGGGCTTGAACACTGAAGCTTTCTTT.

CDR3 bases: TGCAGCGTTGCGTTGCAGTACTATGGCTACACCTTC. This translates into CSVALQYYGYTF. The chain carries TRBV29-1 and TRBJ1-2; D gene uncertain. V gave up 4 bases and J gave up 3 bases, with 9 bases separating them. The CDR3 has 12 residues. Looked up from germline, CDR1 is SQVTM and CDR2 is ANQGSEA.